The 22 T cell receptor beta chains reported below all come from one sample, sequenced in a study of Graves' ophthalmopathy and Graves' hyperthyroidism. As the template, RNA transcripts were used to amplify TCR beta CDR3 regions. First-round RT-PCR employed HTBI primers, with a second-round multiplex PCR after it. TCRdb called the multiplex PCR reads again in MiXCR, with one record for every CDR3 protein. The sample holds fewer than 400,000 distinct CDR3 sequences; around 20% are singletons and the top ten take 1.6%. The sample comprised peripheral blood. These TCRs come from a woman aged 18 to 35 with Graves' ophthalmopathy.

This clonotype was counted at least ten times. The chain employs TRBV24-1 and TRBJ2-7; D is tentatively TRBD1 or TRBD2 (8 bases each). Trimming removed 10 bases at V and 0 bases at J, with 30 bases between. Per the germline V gene, CDR1 is KGHDR and CDR2 is SFDVKD. The CDR3 runs 19 residues. CDR3 loop: CATRDRSFTSGYFSYEQYF. CDR3 bases: TGTGCCACGCGGGACAGGTCCTTCACTAGCGGATATTTCTCCTACGAGCAGTACTTC.

On this clonotype itself: Since a much larger clone is just one base distant, this may be a read error. The chain carries TRBV19 and TRBJ2-7; 11 bases align to TRBD2. This CDR3 spans 14 amino acids. V shed 3 bases and J 4 bases; nucleotides not matched to a gene: 2. Germline lookup yields CDR1 LNHDA and CDR2 SQIVND (reference sequence). The CDR3 DNA follows: TGTGCCAGTAGTATGGCTAGCGGGAGGTACGAGCAGTACTTC. Amino acids: CASSMASGRYEQYF.

J is TRBJ2-2 and V is TRBV12-5; TRBD2 aligns across 10 bases. In germline, CDR1 is LGHNT, CDR2 FRNRAP. The CDR3 spans 16 residues. V gave up 2 bases and J gave up 6 bases; unmatched junction bases: 6. The DNA for the CDR3 is TGTGCTAGTGGTTTGCTAGCGGGAGTGTCATCCGGGGAGCTGTTTTTT. It is translated as CASGLLAGVSSGELFF.

This clonotype was seen at least ten times. The chain combines TRBV4-3 with TRBJ1-6; D not certain. This CDR3 has 14 amino acids. Trimming left V 1 base short and J 5 bases short, with 6 bases between. Germline assignment: CDR1 LGHNA and CDR2 YSLEER. The CDR3 here is CASSQVGDNSPLHF. The CDR3 DNA reads TGCGCCAGCAGCCAAGTGGGAGATAATTCACCCCTCCACTTT.

This clonotype was seen once. The rearrangement uses TRBV27 and TRBJ1-2; a weak D match, TRBD1 (6 bases). The CDR3 has 12 residues. Germline CDR1 reads MNHEY; CDR2 reads SMNVEV (reference sequence). V lost 7 bases and J 7 bases, leaving 13 bases between the germline ends. The CDR3 loop is CASTTGSSGYTF. CDR3 bases: TGTGCCAGCACAACAGGGTCATCTGGCTACACCTTC.

This clonotype was detected a few times. One end of the junction does not line up with germline, which may come from a read error. The genes are TRBV7-2 and TRBJ2-2, with D unclear. Germline V gene data show CDR1 as SGHTA and CDR2 as FQGNSA. The CDR3 sequence is 12 residues long. The CDR3, as DNA: TGTGCCATCAGCCCAGGAACCGGGGAGCTGTTTTTT. This encodes CAISPGTGELFF. The whole variable domain, filled in from reference TRBV7-2 and TRBJ2-2, reads GAGVSQSPSNKVTEKGKDVELRCDPISGHTALYWYRQSLGQGLEFLIYFQGNSAPDKSGLPSDRFSAERTGGSVSTLTIQRTQQEDSAVYLCAISPGTGELFFGEGSRLTVL.

Many counts were recorded for this clonotype. The chain employs TRBV27 and TRBJ2-4; possible D gene TRBD2, 7 bases. Between the trimmed V and J ends, which lost 4 bases and 3 bases, there was a span of 22 bases. Germline V gives CDR1 MNHEY, CDR2 SMNVEV (reference sequence). The CDR3 is 18 residues long. The CDR3 sequence is CASSSTPHRGGRKNIQYF. DNA for the CDR3: TGTGCCAGCAGTTCGACCCCCCATAGGGGGGGGCGCAAAAACATTCAGTACTTC.

The gene calls are TRBV18 and TRBJ1-2; D perhaps matches TRBD1 (6 bases). With 2 bases removed from V and 3 bases from J, the gap between germline ends came to 10 bases. The length of the CDR3 is 14 residues. Germline values: CDR1 KGHSH, CDR2 LQKENI. Here the CDR3 DNA reads TGTGCCAGCTCACCAATCCCAGGGGACTATGGCTACACCTTC. Its translation is CASSPIPGDYGYTF.

This clonotype came up many times. V is TRBV11-2 and J is TRBJ1-3, with a tentative D call TRBD1 (5 bases). The V end lost 5 bases, the J end lost 0 bases, and 14 bases lay between the germline ends. Germline assignment: CDR1 SGHAT and CDR2 FQNNGV. The CDR3 has 16 amino acids. CDR3 loop: CASSPVAGDSGNTIYF. The CDR3 nucleotides read TGTGCCAGCAGCCCCGTGGCGGGGGACTCTGGAAACACCATATATTTT.

There are many counts of this clonotype. The gene calls are TRBV6-1 and TRBJ2-5; tentative D call: TRBD2 (7 bases). The V gene's germline CDR1 is MNHNS and CDR2 SASEGT. Trimming took 8 bases from V and 5 from J, leaving 12 bases between them. The CDR3 contains 12 residues. The CDR3 sequence: CASGRGAETQYF. DNA of the CDR3: TGTGCCAGCGGACGGGGGGCGGAGACCCAGTACTTC.

This clonotype was observed many times. V is TRBV6-2 or TRBV6-3 and J is TRBJ2-4, with 12 bases lining up with TRBD2. CDR1 is MNHEY, CDR2 SVGEGT, per germline. Unmatched junction bases numbered 4, after V lost 6 bases and J lost 4 bases. The CDR3 consists of 15 residues. This chain's CDR3 is CASSATSGGKNIQYF. The CDR3 nucleotides are TGTGCCAGCAGCGCCACTAGCGGGGGGAAAAACATTCAGTACTTC.

This clonotype was recorded many times. The J gene is TRBJ1-2, the V gene TRBV9; D not certain. The germline CDR1 and CDR2 sequences are SGDLS and YYNGEE. The CDR3 covers 16 residues. V shed 0 bases and J shed 4 bases, with 16 bases lying between them. The CDR3 region has the DNA TGTGCCAGCAGCGTAGGACTAGATGTCTGGGGCTATGGCTACACCTTC. This encodes CASSVGLDVWGYGYTF.

This clonotype was observed at least ten times. The V call is TRBV30, the J call TRBJ2-7; the match to TRBD2 covers 13 bases. The ends lost 3 bases at V and 3 bases at J; junction bases unmatched: 17. The CDR3 is 19 amino acids. The germline gives CDR1 GTSNPN, CDR2 SVGIG (reference sequence). CDR3 sequence (DNA): TGTGCCTGGAGGGACACACTAGGGACTAGCGGGAAAAGTATCTACGAGCAGTACTTC. It translates to CAWRDTLGTSGKSIYEQYF. The full variable domain, its missing parts supplied by reference TRBV30 and TRBJ2-7, is SQTIHQWPATLVQPVGSPLSLECTVEGTSNPNLYWYRQAAGRGLQLLFYSVGIGQISSEVPQNLSASRPQDRQFILSSKKLLLSDSGFYLCAWRDTLGTSGKSIYEQYFGPGTRLTVT.

This clonotype was recorded many times. V and J are TRBV20-1 and TRBJ2-6; D gene uncertain. CDR3 size: 13 residues. V lost 6 bases to trimming and J lost 0 bases, with 6 bases between them. Germline V gives CDR1 DFQATT, CDR2 SNEGSKA (reference sequence). CDR3 protein: CSAAISGANVLTF. CDR3 nucleotide sequence: TGCAGTGCCGCCATCTCTGGGGCCAACGTCCTGACTTTC.

This clonotype was observed a single time. The chain joins TRBV12-3 or TRBV12-4 to TRBJ2-7, with 10 bases lining up with TRBD1. V gave up 6 bases and J gave up 6 bases; unmatched junction bases: 17. The CDR3 consists of 17 residues. CDR3 nucleotide sequence: TGTGCCAGCAGATATGACAGGGGGCGGATGCCCACCGGCGAGCAGTACTTC. Protein: CASRYDRGRMPTGEQYF.

The chain links TRBV18 to TRBJ2-7; 7 bases agree with TRBD1. This CDR3 spans 13 amino acids. CDR1 and CDR2 from the germline V gene are KGHSH and LQKENI. V shed 4 bases and J 5 bases; nucleotides not matched to a gene: 5. The CDR3 is CASSQTGLDEQYF. CDR3 sequence (DNA): TGTGCCAGCTCACAGACAGGGTTGGACGAGCAGTACTTC.

This clonotype was counted at least ten times. The chain recombines TRBV7-2 with TRBJ2-5, with no clear D. The CDR3 runs to 16 residues. V was shortened by 1 base and J by 7 bases, with 19 bases between the two germline ends. CDR1 and CDR2 from the germline V gene are SGHTA and FQGNSA. The CDR3 spells CASSLVGDSARGTQYF. CDR3 in DNA: TGTGCCAGCAGCTTAGTTGGGGATTCGGCACGAGGGACCCAGTACTTC.

This clonotype was counted many times. The V gene is TRBV27, the J gene TRBJ1-1; 7 positions agree with TRBD1. V shed 3 bases and J 6 bases; nucleotides not matched to a gene: 10. Germline CDR1 is MNHEY and CDR2 is SMNVEV (reference sequence). The CDR3 has 15 amino acids. CDR3 in amino acids: CASSFDRAGVAEAFF. CDR3 sequence (DNA): TGTGCCAGCAGTTTCGACAGGGCAGGTGTAGCTGAAGCTTTCTTT.

This clonotype has only one observation. The V gene is TRBV6-1, the J gene TRBJ2-7; tentative D call: TRBD2 (6 bases). V gave up 5 bases and J gave up 2 bases, with 16 bases separating them. The CDR3 is made up of 15 amino acids. From germline, CDR1 is MNHNS and CDR2 SASEGT. CDR3 coding DNA: TGTGCCAGCAGTCGGGACTTCGAGGGCACCTACGAGCAGTACTTC. Translating gives CASSRDFEGTYEQYF.

CDR3 region: CASSLGTGGYEETQYF. Written as DNA, the CDR3 is TGTGCCAGCAGCTTAGGGACAGGGGGTTACGAAGAGACCCAGTACTTC. The chain joins TRBV7-2 to TRBJ2-5; 10 bases are shared with TRBD1. Germline lookup yields CDR1 SGHTA and CDR2 FQGNSA. J was trimmed by 3 bases and V by 1 base; bases with no gene match: 5. The CDR3 has 16 amino acids.

This clonotype was seen at least ten times. The chain employs TRBV28 and TRBJ1-1; a possible D gene is TRBD1 (6 bases). Germline V gene sequence: CDR1 MDHEN, CDR2 SYDVKM. Trimming pared 5 bases from V and 8 bases from J, leaving 18 bases between. The CDR3 runs 14 residues. The CDR3 DNA is TGTGCCAGCAGTCAACACCGGGACACCCCCGAAGCTTTCTTT. This codes for CASSQHRDTPEAFF.

There are many counts of this clonotype. J is TRBJ1-1 and V is TRBV4-1; a weak D match, TRBD1 (6 bases). CDR1 MGHRA and CDR2 YSYEKL come from the germline V gene. V lost 11 bases, J lost 1 base, and 29 bases lay in between. This CDR3 comprises 18 residues. DNA of the CDR3: TGCGCCGGTTGTTGTCCAAAGGGGGGGCAGGGAGAGAACACTGAAGCTTTCTTT. This translates into CAGCCPKGGQGENTEAFF.